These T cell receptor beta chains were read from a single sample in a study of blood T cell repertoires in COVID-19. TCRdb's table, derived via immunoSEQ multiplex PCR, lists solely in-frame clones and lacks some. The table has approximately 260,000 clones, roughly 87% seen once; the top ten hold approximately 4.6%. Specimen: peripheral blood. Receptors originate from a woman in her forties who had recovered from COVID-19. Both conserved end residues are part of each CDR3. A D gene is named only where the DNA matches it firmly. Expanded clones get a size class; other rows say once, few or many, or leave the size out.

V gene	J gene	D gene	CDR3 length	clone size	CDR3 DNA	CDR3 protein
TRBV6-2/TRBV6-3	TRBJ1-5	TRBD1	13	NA	TGTGCCAGCAGCCTCACAGGGGATCAGCCCCAGCATTTT	CASSLTGDQPQHF
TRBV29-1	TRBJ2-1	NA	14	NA	TGCAGCGTTGAAGTCGGGGAGTTTACTAATGAGCAGTTCTTC	CSVEVGEFTNEQFF
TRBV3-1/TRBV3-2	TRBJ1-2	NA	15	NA	TGTGCCAGCAGCCGGACAGTAGGTCACGGCTATGGCTACACCTTC	CASSRTVGHGYGYTF
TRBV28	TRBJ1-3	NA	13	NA	TGTGCCAGCAGTCGCCCCCCGGTTGACACCATATATTTT	CASSRPPVDTIYF
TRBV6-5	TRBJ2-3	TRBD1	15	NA	TGTGCCAGCACCGGACAGGGGGGTTACGGAGATACGCAGTATTTT	CASTGQGGYGDTQYF
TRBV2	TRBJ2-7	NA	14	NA	TGTGCCAGCAGCCGGGACACGAACACCTACGAGCAGTACTTC	CASSRDTNTYEQYF
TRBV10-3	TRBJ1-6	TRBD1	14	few	TGTGCCATGCCTCAGGGGGGCCGTCGGTCACCCCTCCACTTT	CAMPQGGRRSPLHF
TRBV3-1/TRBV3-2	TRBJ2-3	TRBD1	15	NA	TGTGCCAGCAGCCCCACAGGGGCCCTCACAGATACGCAGTATTTT	CASSPTGALTDTQYF
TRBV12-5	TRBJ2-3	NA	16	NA	TGTGCTAGTAGCCGGGGGACCCGACGATTCACGGATACGCAGTATTTT	CASSRGTRRFTDTQYF
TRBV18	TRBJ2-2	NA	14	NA	TGTGCCAGCTCAACAGGTTTCGGCACCGGGGAGCTGTTTTTT	CASSTGFGTGELFF
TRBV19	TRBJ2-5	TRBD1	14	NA	TGTGCCAGTAGGGCGGGACAGGGGGGAGAGACCCAGTACTTC	CASRAGQGGETQYF
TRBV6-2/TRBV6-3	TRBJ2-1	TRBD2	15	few	TGTGCCAGCAGTGGGACTAGCGAAGGTTACAATGAGCAGTTCTTC	CASSGTSEGYNEQFF
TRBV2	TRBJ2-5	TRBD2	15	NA	TGTGCCAGCGGCCGATCGACTAGCGGGGAAGAGACCCAGTACTTC	CASGRSTSGEETQYF
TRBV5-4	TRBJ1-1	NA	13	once	TGTGCCAGCAGTCCCCGAGGGAACACTGAAGCTTTCTTT	CASSPRGNTEAFF
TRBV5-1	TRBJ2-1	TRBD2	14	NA	TGCGCCAGCAGATATAGCGGGGGGTTGAATGAGCAGTTCTTC	CASRYSGGLNEQFF
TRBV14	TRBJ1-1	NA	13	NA	TGTGCCAGCAGCCAAGGGTACTACACTGAAGCTTTCTTT	CASSQGYYTEAFF
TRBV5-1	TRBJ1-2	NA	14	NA	TGCGCCAGCAGCCAGCTTTGGACTGAAAATGGCTACACCTTC	CASSQLWTENGYTF
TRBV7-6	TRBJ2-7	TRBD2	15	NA	TGTGCCAGCAGCAGAAGGACTAGCGGAGACTACGAGCAGTACTTC	CASSRRTSGDYEQYF
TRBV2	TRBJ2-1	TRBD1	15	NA	TGTGCCAGCAGGAACGGGACAGGGGGCTGGAATGAGCAGTTCTTC	CASRNGTGGWNEQFF
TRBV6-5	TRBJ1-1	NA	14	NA	TGTGCCAGCAGTCGAGGGCTGATAACCACTGAAGCTTTCTTT	CASSRGLITTEAFF
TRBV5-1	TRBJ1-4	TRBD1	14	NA	TGCGCCAGCAGCGTGACAGGGGTTAATGAAAAACTGTTTTTT	CASSVTGVNEKLFF
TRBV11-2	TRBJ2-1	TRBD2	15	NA	TGTGCCAGCAGCCCCAGCGGGGGGAACTACAATGAGCAGTTCTTC	CASSPSGGNYNEQFF
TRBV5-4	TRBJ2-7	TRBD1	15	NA	TGTGCCAGCAGCTCTGGGACAGGGATCTCCTACGAGCAGTACTTC	CASSSGTGISYEQYF
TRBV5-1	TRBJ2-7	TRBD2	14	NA	TGCGCCAGCAGTCCCGGGGGGAGCGCCTACGAGCAGTACTTC	CASSPGGSAYEQYF
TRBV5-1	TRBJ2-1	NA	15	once	TGCGCCAGCAGCATCGAGACAGGTGTCAACAATGAGCAGTTCTTC	CASSIETGVNNEQFF
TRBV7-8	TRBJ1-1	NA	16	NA	TGTGCCAGCAGCTTTGGTATGTTTTATTCGGACACTGAAGCTTTCTTT	CASSFGMFYSDTEAFF
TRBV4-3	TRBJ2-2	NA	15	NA	TGCGCCAGCAGCCAAGGTTCGGTGACAGCCGGGGAGCTGTTTTTT	CASSQGSVTAGELFF
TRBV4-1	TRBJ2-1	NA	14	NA	TGCGCCAGCAGCCGCCTGAGCTCCTACAATGAGCAGTTCTTC	CASSRLSSYNEQFF
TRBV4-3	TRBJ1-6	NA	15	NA	TGCGCCAGCAGCCAAGAGCACAGGTTTAATTCACCCCTCCACTTT	CASSQEHRFNSPLHF
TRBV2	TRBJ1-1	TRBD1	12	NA	TGTGCCAGCAGTGGACAGGGAACTGAAGCTTTCTTT	CASSGQGTEAFF
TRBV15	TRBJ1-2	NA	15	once	TGTGCCACCAGCAGAGATAGGGGTCCTAGATCGGGCTACACCTTC	CATSRDRGPRSGYTF
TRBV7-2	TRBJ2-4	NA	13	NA	TGTGCCAGCAGCTTCTCCGACTTAAACATTCAGTACTTC	CASSFSDLNIQYF
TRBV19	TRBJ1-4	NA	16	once	TGTGCCAGTAGTATAAGGCACAGGAACTCACGGGAAAAACTGTTTTTT	CASSIRHRNSREKLFF
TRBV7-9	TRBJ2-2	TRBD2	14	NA	TGTGCCAGCCCCCTAGCGGAGAACACCGGGGAGCTGTTTTTT	CASPLAENTGELFF
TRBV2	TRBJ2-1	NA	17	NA	TGTGCCAGCAGTGAAGCTCGGACATTAACAATCTACAATGAGCAGTTCTTC	CASSEARTLTIYNEQFF
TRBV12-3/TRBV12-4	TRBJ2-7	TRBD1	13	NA	TGTGCCAGCAGTTTAGATAGCAGGGGGGAGCAGTACTTC	CASSLDSRGEQYF
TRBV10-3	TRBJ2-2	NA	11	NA	TGTGCCACTATGGGCCGGCGGGAGCTGTTTTTT	CATMGRRELFF
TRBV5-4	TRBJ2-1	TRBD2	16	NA	TGTGCCAGCAGCCCCCTAGCGGGGGGGCAGTTTGGTGAGCAGTTCTTC	CASSPLAGGQFGEQFF
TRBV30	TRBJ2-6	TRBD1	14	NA	TGTGCCTGGACAGGGGGAGCTGGGGCCAACGTCCTGACTTTC	CAWTGGAGANVLTF
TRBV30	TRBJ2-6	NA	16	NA	TGTGCCTGGAGTGTACTTGGTTACTCTGGGGCCAACGTCCTGACTTTC	CAWSVLGYSGANVLTF